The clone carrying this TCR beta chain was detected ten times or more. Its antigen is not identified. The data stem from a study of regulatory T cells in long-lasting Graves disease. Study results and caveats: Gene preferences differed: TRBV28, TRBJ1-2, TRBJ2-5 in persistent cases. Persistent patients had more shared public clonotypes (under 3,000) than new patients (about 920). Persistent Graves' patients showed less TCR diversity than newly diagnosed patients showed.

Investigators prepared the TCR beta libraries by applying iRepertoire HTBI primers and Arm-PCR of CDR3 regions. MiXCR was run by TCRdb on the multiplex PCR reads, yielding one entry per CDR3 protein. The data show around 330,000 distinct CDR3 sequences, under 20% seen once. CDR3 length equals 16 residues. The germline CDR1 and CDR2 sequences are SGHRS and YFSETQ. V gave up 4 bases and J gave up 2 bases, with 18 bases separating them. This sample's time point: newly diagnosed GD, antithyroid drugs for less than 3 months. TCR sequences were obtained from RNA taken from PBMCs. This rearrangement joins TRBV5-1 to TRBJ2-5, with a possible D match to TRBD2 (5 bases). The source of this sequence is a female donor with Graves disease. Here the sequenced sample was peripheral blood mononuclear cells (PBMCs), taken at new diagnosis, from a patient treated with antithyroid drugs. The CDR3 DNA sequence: TGCGCCAGCAGCCTTGGGGTCGTGGGAGTTCAAGAGACCCAGTACTTC. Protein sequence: CASSLGVVGVQETQYF.